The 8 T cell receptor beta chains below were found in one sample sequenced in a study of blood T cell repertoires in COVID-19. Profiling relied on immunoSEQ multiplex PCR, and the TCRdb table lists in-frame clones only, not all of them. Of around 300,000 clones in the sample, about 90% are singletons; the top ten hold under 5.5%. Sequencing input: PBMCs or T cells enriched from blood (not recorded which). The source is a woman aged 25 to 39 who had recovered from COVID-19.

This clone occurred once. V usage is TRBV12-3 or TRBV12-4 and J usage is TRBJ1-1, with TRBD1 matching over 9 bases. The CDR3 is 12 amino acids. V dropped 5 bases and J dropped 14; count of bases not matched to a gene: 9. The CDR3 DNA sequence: TGTGCCAGCAGTGATACAGGGGGCGGTAACTTCTTT. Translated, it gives CASSDTGGGNFF.

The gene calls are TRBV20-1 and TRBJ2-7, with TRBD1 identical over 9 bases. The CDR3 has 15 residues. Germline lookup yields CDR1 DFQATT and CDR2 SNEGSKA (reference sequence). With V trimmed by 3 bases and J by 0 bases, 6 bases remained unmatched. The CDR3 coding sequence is TGCAGTGCTAGTCCCGGGACAGGGCCCTCCTACGAGCAGTACTTC. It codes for CSASPGTGPSYEQYF.

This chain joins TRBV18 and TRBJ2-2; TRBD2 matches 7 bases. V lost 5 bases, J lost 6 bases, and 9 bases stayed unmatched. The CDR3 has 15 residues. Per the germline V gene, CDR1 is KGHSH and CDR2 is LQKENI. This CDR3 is CASSASRLASGELFF. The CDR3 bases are TGTGCCAGCTCAGCCTCCCGACTAGCTTCCGGGGAGCTGTTTTTT. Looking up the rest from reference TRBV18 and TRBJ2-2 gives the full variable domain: NAGVMQNPRHLVRRRGQEARLRCSPMKGHSHVYWYRQLPEEGLKFMVYLQKENIIDESGMPKERFSAEFPKEGPSILRIQQVVRGDSAAYFCASSASRLASGELFFGEGSRLTVL.

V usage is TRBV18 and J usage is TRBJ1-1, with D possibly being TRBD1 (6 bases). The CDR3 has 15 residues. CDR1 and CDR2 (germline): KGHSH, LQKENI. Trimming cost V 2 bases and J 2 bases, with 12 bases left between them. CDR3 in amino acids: CASSPSGQINTEAFF. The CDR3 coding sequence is TGTGCCAGCTCACCATCTGGACAGATAAACACTGAAGCTTTCTTT.

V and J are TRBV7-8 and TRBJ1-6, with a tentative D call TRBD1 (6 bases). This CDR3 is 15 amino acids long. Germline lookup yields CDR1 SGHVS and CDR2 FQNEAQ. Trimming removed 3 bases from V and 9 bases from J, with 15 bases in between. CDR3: CASSFHRDNASPLHF. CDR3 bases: TGTGCCAGCAGCTTCCACCGGGACAATGCTTCACCCCTCCACTTT.

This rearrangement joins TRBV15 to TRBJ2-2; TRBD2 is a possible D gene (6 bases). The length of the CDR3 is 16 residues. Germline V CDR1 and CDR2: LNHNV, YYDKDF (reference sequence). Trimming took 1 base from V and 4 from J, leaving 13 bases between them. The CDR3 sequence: CATSRATGGTTGELFF. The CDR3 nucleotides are TGTGCCACCAGCAGAGCTACAGGCGGGACCACCGGGGAGCTGTTTTTT.

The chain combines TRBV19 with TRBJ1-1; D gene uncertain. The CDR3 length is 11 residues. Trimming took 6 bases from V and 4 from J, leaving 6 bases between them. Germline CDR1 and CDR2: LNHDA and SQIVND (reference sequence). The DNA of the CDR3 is TGTGCCAGTAGAGAGTTCACTGAAGCTTTCTTT. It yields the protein CASREFTEAFF. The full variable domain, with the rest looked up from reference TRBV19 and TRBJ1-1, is DGGITQSPKYLFRKEGQNVTLSCEQNLNHDAMYWYRQDPGQGLRLIYYSQIVNDFQKGDIAEGYSVSREKKESFPLTVTSAQKNPTAFYLCASREFTEAFFGQGTRLTVV.

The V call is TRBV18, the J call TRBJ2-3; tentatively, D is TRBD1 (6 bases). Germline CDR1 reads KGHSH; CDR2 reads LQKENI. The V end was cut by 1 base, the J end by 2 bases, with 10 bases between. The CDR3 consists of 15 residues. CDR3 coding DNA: TGTGCCAGCTCACCACTTACAGGGTACACAGATACGCAGTATTTT. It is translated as CASSPLTGYTDTQYF. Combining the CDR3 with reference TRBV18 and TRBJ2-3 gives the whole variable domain NAGVMQNPRHLVRRRGQEARLRCSPMKGHSHVYWYRQLPEEGLKFMVYLQKENIIDESGMPKERFSAEFPKEGPSILRIQQVVRGDSAAYFCASSPLTGYTDTQYFGPGTRLTVL.